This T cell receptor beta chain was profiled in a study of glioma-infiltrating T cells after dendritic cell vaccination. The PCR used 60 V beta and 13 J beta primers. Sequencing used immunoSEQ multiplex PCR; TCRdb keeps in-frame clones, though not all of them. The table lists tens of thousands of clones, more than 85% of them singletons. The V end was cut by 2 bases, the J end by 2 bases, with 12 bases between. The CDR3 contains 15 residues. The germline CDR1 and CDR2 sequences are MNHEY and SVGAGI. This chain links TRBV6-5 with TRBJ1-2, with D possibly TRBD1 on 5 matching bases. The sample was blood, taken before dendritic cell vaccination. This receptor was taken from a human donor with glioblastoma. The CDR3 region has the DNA TGTGCCAGCAGTTACGGTAGGGGCGGAAACTATGGCTACACCTTC. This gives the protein CASSYGRGGNYGYTF.